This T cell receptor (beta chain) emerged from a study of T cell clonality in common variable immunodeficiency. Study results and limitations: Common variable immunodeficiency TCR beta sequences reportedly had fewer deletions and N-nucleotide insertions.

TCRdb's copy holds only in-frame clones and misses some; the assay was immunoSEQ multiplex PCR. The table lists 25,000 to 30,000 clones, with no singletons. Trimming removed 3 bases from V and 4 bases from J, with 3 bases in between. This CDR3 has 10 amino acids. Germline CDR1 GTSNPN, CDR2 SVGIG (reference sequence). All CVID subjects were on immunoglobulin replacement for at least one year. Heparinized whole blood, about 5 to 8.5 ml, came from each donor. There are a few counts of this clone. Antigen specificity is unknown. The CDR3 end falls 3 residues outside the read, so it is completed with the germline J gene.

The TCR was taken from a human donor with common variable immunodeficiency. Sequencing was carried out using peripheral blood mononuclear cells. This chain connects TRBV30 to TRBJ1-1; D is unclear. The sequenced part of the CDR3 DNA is TGTGCCTGGAGCCGCACTGAA. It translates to CAWSRTE. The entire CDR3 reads CAWSRTEAFF.